The rows below give T cell receptor beta chains drawn from one sample of a study of blood T cell repertoires in COVID-19. TCRdb's copy holds only in-frame clones and misses some; the assay was immunoSEQ multiplex PCR. This sample has about 78,000 clones; around 86% occur once, and the top ten carry 4.5% to 6%. The sequenced sample was peripheral blood. These receptors all come from a man aged 45-60 years with active or convalescent COVID-19. The CDR3 runs from the conserved cysteine through the conserved F or W. Each record gives: J gene, clone size, V gene, CDR3 protein. Size is omitted from some rows. Given values are once, few, many or a class for expanded clones.

TRBJ2-6 NA TRBV5-6 CASNRETGANVLTF
TRBJ2-3 NA TRBV5-4 CASSPSGGATDTQYF
TRBJ1-1 once TRBV10-1 CASSESTGRSEAFF
TRBJ2-7 NA TRBV7-2 CASSWGTGFSYEQYF
TRBJ2-1 NA TRBV3-1/TRBV3-2 CASSQGGLPPYNEQFF
TRBJ1-4 NA TRBV3-1/TRBV3-2 CASSQDGTGAEKLFF
TRBJ2-1 NA TRBV9 CASSVDPLSGGVNNEQFF
TRBJ2-5 NA TRBV23-1 CASSQEGGQANF
TRBJ2-6 NA TRBV6-2/TRBV6-3 CASSAHISGANVLTF
TRBJ2-3 NA TRBV9 CASSVGGGSTDTQYF
TRBJ2-2 NA TRBV6-5 CASSHGQAGELFF
TRBJ1-4 NA TRBV11-2 CASSLVGVGGNEKLFF
TRBJ2-1 NA TRBV11-2 CASTTGYNEQFF
TRBJ1-2 NA TRBV13 CASSSRSYGYTF
TRBJ2-3 NA TRBV12-2 CASRIPRRLRTDTQYF
TRBJ1-6 NA TRBV5-1 CASSSGQEDSPLHF
TRBJ2-7 NA TRBV7-9 CASSQGGFSYEQYF
TRBJ2-1 NA TRBV18 CASHNPPEVNEQFF
TRBJ1-5 NA TRBV2 CASRDNGNQPQHF
TRBJ2-2 NA TRBV7-6 CASSLIPGGLANTGELFF
TRBJ2-6 once TRBV27 CASRRSGANVLTF
TRBJ1-4 NA TRBV28 CASRQPDRGEKLFF
TRBJ2-2 NA TRBV3-1/TRBV3-2 CASSQGTGGHGELFF
TRBJ2-5 few TRBV18 CASSPRGGDQETQYF
TRBJ1-1 few TRBV11-2 CASSSRIMNTEAFF
TRBJ1-5 once TRBV28 CASTVRAGDQPQHF
TRBJ2-5 NA TRBV11-2 CASRPGLTSGGAGETQYF
TRBJ2-7 NA TRBV28 CASSRGDSYEQYF
TRBJ2-3 NA TRBV19 CATGAGTDTQYF
TRBJ2-5 NA TRBV7-2 CASSGGWYQETQYF
TRBJ1-1 NA TRBV29-1 CSAEQGADEAFF
TRBJ2-1 NA TRBV29-1 CSVEEQGLAGDTDEQFF
TRBJ1-4 once TRBV6-5 CASRSGWGGDEKLFF
TRBJ1-1 few TRBV7-2 CASSLELRGGRAFF
TRBJ2-3 NA TRBV19 CASIDAGGGDTQYF
TRBJ2-3 NA TRBV5-1 CASSPTGTFTDTQYF
TRBJ1-1 NA TRBV19 CASSIQQGLAFF
TRBJ2-5 NA TRBV5-5 CASSSLKTGSGETQYF
TRBJ2-6 NA TRBV27 CASSFKGGTSGANVLTF
TRBJ1-4 NA TRBV3-1/TRBV3-2 CASSQAGQNNEKLFF
TRBJ1-3 NA TRBV4-1 CASSQRQSSSGNTIYF
TRBJ2-5 many TRBV4-2 CASSRGQEETQYF
TRBJ2-5 NA TRBV7-6 CASSLSAGAYQETQYF
TRBJ2-3 once TRBV4-3 CASSQGGTTDTQYF
TRBJ2-2 NA TRBV28 CASSTQGAQGGELFF
TRBJ1-5 NA TRBV19 CASSPSGTGGVQPQHF
TRBJ1-1 NA TRBV7-2 CASSRQLLNTEAFF
TRBJ1-1 NA TRBV30 CAADRGDTEAFF